This T cell receptor beta chain was recovered during a study of T cells in Graves' hyperthyroidism and ophthalmopathy. With 5 bases clipped from V and 7 bases from J, the junction kept 5 bases outside the gene matches. The CDR3 extends over 15 amino acids. Germline loops: CDR1 SGHVS, CDR2 FNYEAQ. TCR beta CDR3 region amplification was performed from RNA transcripts. First-round RT-PCR with HTBI primers amplified the TCR CDR3 region. From the multiplex PCR reads, TCRdb called clonotypes with MiXCR, one entry per CDR3 protein. The data hold roughly 570,000 distinct CDR3 sequences, with about 43% observed a single time. This clonotype was recorded a few times. Its target is not known. Study results and caveats: Separation of ophthalmopathy from stable hyperthyroidism was achieved by a 13 V-J model. Blood samples included most of the expanded thyroid clonotypes exceeding 0.001.

The definition of stable Graves' hyperthyroidism was no ophthalmopathy progression within 18 months. The TCR comes from a young woman with Graves' hyperthyroidism. V is TRBV7-6 and J is TRBJ2-7; TRBD2 aligns across 16 bases. Sequenced: peripheral blood or thyroid tissue (not recorded which). CDR3 nucleotide sequence: TGTGCCAGCAGCCAACCGGGACTAGCGGGAGGGGAGCAGTACTTC. Its translation: CASSQPGLAGGEQYF.